This T cell receptor beta chain was identified in a study of T cells after yellow fever vaccination. Overall study: It was SMART-Seq v4 Ultra Low Input that prepared the fractions with low cell numbers.

From the 5' RACE reads, TCRdb called clonotypes with MiXCR, one entry per CDR3 protein. Of a few hundred thousand distinct CDR3 sequences listed, roughly 7.2% are singletons. The V gene's germline CDR1 is LNHDA and CDR2 SQIVND (reference sequence). The germline V and J ends were trimmed by 3 bases and 5 bases, with 14 bases remaining between them. The CDR3 runs to 14 residues. This specimen was CD4+ T cells sorted from PBMCs, taken 15 days after the yellow fever booster vaccination. V and J are TRBV19 and TRBJ2-7; D is ambiguous. This TCR was sampled from a man younger than 40 who received the YFV17D yellow fever vaccine. The CDR3 region is CASSMGWVRNEQYF. CDR3 bases: TGTGCCAGTAGTATGGGCTGGGTGAGAAACGAGCAGTACTTC.